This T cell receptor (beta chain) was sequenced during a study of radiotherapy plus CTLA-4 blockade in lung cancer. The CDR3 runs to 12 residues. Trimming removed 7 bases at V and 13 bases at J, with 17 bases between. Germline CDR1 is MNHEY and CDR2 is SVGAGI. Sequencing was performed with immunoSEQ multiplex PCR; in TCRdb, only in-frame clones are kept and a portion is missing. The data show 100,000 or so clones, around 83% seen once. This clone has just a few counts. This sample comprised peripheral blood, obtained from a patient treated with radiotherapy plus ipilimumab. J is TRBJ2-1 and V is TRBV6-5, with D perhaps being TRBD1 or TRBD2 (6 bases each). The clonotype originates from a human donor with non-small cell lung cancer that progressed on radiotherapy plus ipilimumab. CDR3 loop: CASTLPGAPQFF. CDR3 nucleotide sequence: TGTGCCAGCACTCTTCCGGGGGCCCCACAGTTCTTC.